The 26 T cell receptor beta chains reported below all come from one sample, sequenced in a study of human T cells and chemical hapten exposure (dated by TCRdb to the early 2020s). The library was obtained by RACE. The sample was run on a NextSeq 500. TCRdb trimmed the raw reads at Q25, called clones with MiXCR and kept productive beta chains. Identical CDR3 protein sequences are pooled into one entry, listed with their most common genes and DNA. In all, the sample holds about 360,000 distinct CDR3 sequences, and under 8% of those were seen once. The top ten hold less than 10% of the sample. Interpreted using the paper, the time point label stands for: patch test 1, 2 weeks after DPC sensitization. In the paper's terms, the treatment or condition label means: therapeutic diphenylcyclopropenone sensitization with weekly scalp DPC. Material: whole blood, obtained in connection with sensitization to the hapten diphenylcyclopropenone (DPC). These receptors all stem from a woman younger than 35 with alopecia areata. Some clones in this sample may be carry-over from other donors' samples.

Many counts were recorded for this clonotype. The chain employs TRBV5-1 and TRBJ1-4, with no clear D. CDR3 length equals 14 residues. Germline CDR1 is SGHRS and CDR2 is YFSETQ. Between the trimmed V and J ends, which lost 1 base and 3 bases, there was a span of 7 bases. In nucleotides, the CDR3 is TGCGCCAGCAGCTTGCGTCTGGCTAATGAAAAACTGTTTTTT. Protein: CASSLRLANEKLFF.

In this sample, this clonotype turned up many times. V gene TRBV29-1 combines with J gene TRBJ2-1; 10 nucleotides agree with TRBD1. The CDR3 has 15 amino acids. V trimming: 1 base; J trimming: 4 bases; junction bases outside the gene matches: 4. In germline, CDR1 is SQVTM, CDR2 ANQGSEA. This CDR3 reads CSVEGDRGLYNEQFF. CDR3 in DNA: TGCAGCGTTGAAGGGGACAGGGGCCTTTACAATGAGCAGTTCTTC.

Many counts were recorded for this clonotype. The chain employs TRBV7-2 and TRBJ2-3; D is uncertain. CDR3 length equals 15 residues. V shed 8 bases and J shed 3 bases, with 18 bases lying between them. Germline-derived CDR1 and CDR2 are SGHTA and FQGNSA. The CDR3 protein is CASSMDRRWTDTQYF. The CDR3 nucleotides are TGTGCCAGCTCAATGGACCGGAGATGGACAGATACGCAGTATTTT.

This clonotype was counted between two and nine times. This sequence joins TRBV5-5 and TRBJ2-3; 9 bases fit TRBD1. The CDR3 contains 15 residues. Germline CDR1 reads SGHKS; CDR2 reads YYEKEE (reference sequence). The junction had 10 bases not matched to a gene; V was cut back by 4 bases and J by 7 bases. The CDR3: CASSLLTGGLNTQYF. Here the CDR3 DNA reads TGTGCCAGCAGCCTGCTGACAGGGGGGTTAAATACGCAGTATTTT.

J is TRBJ2-3 and V is TRBV9; D not resolved. V was clipped by 0 bases and J by 0 bases, with 8 bases between them. The CDR3 has 15 amino acids. Germline CDR1 SGDLS, CDR2 YYNGEE. In DNA form, the CDR3 reads TGTGCCAGCAGCGTAGCACTCCCGAGCACAGATACGCAGTATTTT. Its protein is CASSVALPSTDTQYF.

The chain employs TRBV5-1 and TRBJ1-2; D is uncertain. The ends were cut back, 3 bases at V and 4 bases at J, with 25 bases in the middle. The CDR3 length is 18 residues. CDR1 and CDR2 from the germline V gene are SGHRS and YFSETQ. Here the CDR3 reads CASSSEAEGTTATYGYTF. The CDR3 DNA reads TGCGCCAGCAGCTCTGAAGCCGAGGGAACTACAGCAACCTATGGCTACACCTTC.

This clonotype was seen at least ten times. The genes are TRBV2 and TRBJ2-1; no clear D. V was clipped by 0 bases and J by 9 bases, with 18 bases between them. The CDR3 covers 16 residues. Per germline, CDR1 SNHLY and CDR2 FYNNEI. This chain's CDR3 is CASSEADRNRGTEQFF. CDR3 sequence (DNA): TGTGCCAGCAGTGAAGCAGACCGGAACAGAGGCACTGAGCAGTTCTTC.

This clonotype was counted at least ten times. The chain combines TRBV7-3 with TRBJ2-6; weak D call: TRBD2 (6 bases). The CDR3 covers 18 residues. Germline lookup yields CDR1 SGHTA and CDR2 FQGTGA. V lost 3 bases and J lost 0, with 15 bases in between. The CDR3 protein is CASSLGPGAVSGANVLTF. CDR3 nucleotide sequence: TGTGCCAGCAGCTTGGGACCGGGAGCGGTCTCTGGGGCCAACGTCCTGACTTTC.

V and J are TRBV10-3 and TRBJ2-3, with D perhaps TRBD2 (5 bases). V shed 2 bases and J shed 3 bases, with 6 bases lying between them. CDR1 is ENHRY, CDR2 SYGVKD, per germline. CDR3 length: 13 residues. CDR3 residues: CAISERLTDTQYF. The CDR3 DNA sequence: TGTGCCATCAGTGAGAGACTAACAGATACGCAGTATTTT.

The genes are TRBV7-9 and TRBJ1-1; 8 bases fit TRBD1. The CDR3 has 12 amino acids. Germline V gives CDR1 SEHNR, CDR2 FQNEAQ (reference sequence). Trimming at V came to 4 bases and at J to 11 bases, leaving 6 bases not matched to a gene. The CDR3 loop is CASSSIRDRAFF. The CDR3 region has the DNA TGTGCCAGCAGCTCAATCCGGGACAGGGCTTTCTTT. Together with reference TRBV7-9 and TRBJ1-1, the CDR3 gives the full variable domain: DTGVSQNPRHKITKRGQNVTFRCDPISEHNRLYWYRQTLGQGPEFLTYFQNEAQLEKSRLLSDRFSAERPKGSFSTLEIQRTEQGDSAMYLCASSSIRDRAFFGQGTRLTVV.

The chain carries TRBV12-3 or TRBV12-4 and TRBJ1-1; a weak D match, TRBD1 (5 bases). The CDR3 is 14 amino acids. V dropped 5 bases and J dropped 11 bases, with 21 bases sitting between them. The CDR3 bases are TGTGCCAGCAGTGAGAGACAGTCCCGCGATGGGGCTTTCTTT. It codes for CASSERQSRDGAFF.

V usage is TRBV4-1 and J usage is TRBJ2-1, with TRBD2 identical over 10 bases. This CDR3 contains 17 residues. CDR1 and CDR2 from the germline V gene are MGHRA and YSYEKL. With 1 base clipped from V and 5 bases from J, the junction kept 8 bases outside the gene matches. This CDR3 is CASSQALSGGGNNEQFF. Here the CDR3 DNA reads TGCGCCAGCAGCCAAGCCCTGAGCGGGGGGGGTAACAATGAGCAGTTCTTC.

The CDR3 nucleotides are TGTGCCAGCAGCTTAGCTGGGGGTTCGCAGTTCTTC. It specifies CASSLAGGSQFF. The chain uses TRBV7-9 and TRBJ2-1; the D call may be TRBD1 or TRBD2 (5 bases each). Trimming took 0 bases from V and 12 from J, leaving 9 bases between them. This CDR3 comprises 12 residues. Germline CDR1 reads SEHNR; CDR2 reads FQNEAQ (reference sequence).

The V and J genes are TRBV7-9 and TRBJ2-2; a possible D gene is TRBD2 (6 bases). The germline gives CDR1 SEHNR, CDR2 FQNEAQ (reference sequence). The CDR3 contains 16 residues. Trimming took 4 bases from V and 2 from J, leaving 14 bases between them. The CDR3, as DNA: TGTGCCAGCAGCTATACGCCGGGACTCAACACCGGGGAGCTGTTTTTT. This gives the protein CASSYTPGLNTGELFF.

This clonotype was seen ten or more times. This chain uses TRBV29-1 with TRBJ1-1, with a tentative D call TRBD1 (5 bases). CDR1 SQVTM and CDR2 ANQGSEA come from the germline V gene. Trimming cost V 3 bases and J 4 bases, with 6 bases left between them. This CDR3 has 11 residues. The CDR3 coding sequence is TGCAGCGTTGATGGGGGCACTGAAGCTTTCTTT. Amino acids: CSVDGGTEAFF.

This clonotype has a count of ten or more. The chain is built from TRBV6-6 and TRBJ1-5, with a tentative D call TRBD1 (6 bases). Trimming removed 3 bases at V and 1 base at J, with 13 bases between. Germline CDR1 is MNHNY and CDR2 is SVGAGI (reference sequence). The CDR3 is 16 amino acids. CDR3 sequence: CASSYEGGASNQPQHF. The CDR3 coding sequence is TGTGCCAGCAGTTATGAGGGGGGCGCGAGCAATCAGCCCCAGCATTTT.

This clonotype has a count of ten or more. The chain employs TRBV20-1 and TRBJ2-7; D is possibly TRBD2 (7 bases). V was shortened by 1 base and J by 12 bases, with 13 bases between the two germline ends. The CDR3 runs to 11 residues. Looked up from germline, CDR1 is DFQATT and CDR2 is SNEGSKA (reference sequence). CDR3 sequence: CSARGQGTMYF. The CDR3 nucleotides read TGCAGTGCTAGAGGGCAGGGGACTATGTACTTC.

The chain employs TRBV28 and TRBJ2-1; possibly TRBD2 for D (5 bases). The V and J ends lost 2 bases and 4 bases respectively, with 12 bases between them. Germline V gene data show CDR1 as MDHEN and CDR2 as SYDVKM. The CDR3 loop spans 15 amino acids. Here the CDR3 DNA reads TGTGCCAGCAGTTTAAGACTAAACCATTACAATGAGCAGTTCTTC. Protein product: CASSLRLNHYNEQFF.

This clonotype was observed many times. The V gene is TRBV25-1, the J gene TRBJ2-1; TRBD2 matches at 10 bases. The CDR3 has 16 amino acids. V lost 5 bases, J lost 1 base, and 5 bases stayed unmatched. Germline V lookup: CDR1 MGHDK, CDR2 SYGVNS. Here the CDR3 DNA reads TGTGCCAGCAGTAGCGGGGGGGCTGGGTCCTACAATGAGCAGTTCTTC. Protein product: CASSSGGAGSYNEQFF.

The V and J genes are TRBV6-2 or TRBV6-3 and TRBJ1-1, with a weak D call TRBD1 (6 bases). V was cut by 10 bases and J by 11 bases, with 17 bases left in between. The CDR3 is made up of 11 amino acids. CDR1 is MNHEY, CDR2 SVGEGT, per germline. Written as DNA, the CDR3 is TGTGCCACCGTACAGGGCCACGGGGCTTTCTTT. This encodes CATVQGHGAFF.

V is TRBV7-2 and J is TRBJ2-3, with D possibly TRBD1 on 6 matching bases. V was pared by 5 bases and J by 6 bases, with 24 bases between. Germline CDR1 reads SGHTA; CDR2 reads FQGNSA. The CDR3 totals 17 residues. The CDR3 region is CASSLTPGQIFMDTQYF. The CDR3 DNA reads as TGTGCCAGCAGCCTAACCCCCGGACAGATATTTATGGATACGCAGTATTTT.

This clonotype was counted a few times. The gene calls are TRBV29-1 and TRBJ1-2, with a weak D call TRBD1 (5 bases). Per the germline V gene, CDR1 is SQVTM and CDR2 is ANQGSEA. The V end lost 1 base, the J end lost 5 bases, and 23 bases lay between the germline ends. The CDR3 runs to 17 residues. CDR3 region: CSVEGGSGTESYYGYTF. DNA of the CDR3: TGCAGCGTTGAAGGGGGGTCCGGGACGGAATCTTATTATGGCTACACCTTC.

This clonotype was observed a few times. This chain joins TRBV5-1 and TRBJ2-3; 7 bases agree with TRBD1. Trimming removed 7 bases from V and 0 bases from J; junction bases left unmatched: 11. The V gene's germline CDR1 is SGHRS and CDR2 YFSETQ. This CDR3 region has 16 residues. The DNA of the CDR3 is TGCGCCAGCGGGACCGGGACAGACTCTAGCACAGATACGCAGTATTTT. This gives the protein CASGTGTDSSTDTQYF. Full variable domain (remainder filled in from reference TRBV5-1 and TRBJ2-3): KAGVTQTPRYLIKTRGQQVTLSCSPISGHRSVSWYQQTPGQGLQFLFEYFSETQRNKGNFPGRFSGRQFSNSRSEMNVSTLELGDSALYLCASGTGTDSSTDTQYFGPGTRLTVL.

Here the CDR3 DNA reads TGTGCCAGCAGTTACCTGAGCGGGGAGCTGTTTTTT. It encodes CASSYLSGELFF. The chain combines TRBV6-2 or TRBV6-3 with TRBJ2-2; D not certain. Germline values: CDR1 MNHEY, CDR2 SVGEGT. V lost 2 bases and J lost 7, with 5 bases in between. The length of the CDR3 is 12 residues.

This clonotype was recorded many times. The chain combines TRBV7-2 with TRBJ1-5; D may be TRBD1 (5 bases). The CDR3 runs 15 residues. V gave up 1 base and J gave up 2 bases, with 9 bases separating them. Germline V gene sequence: CDR1 SGHTA, CDR2 FQGNSA. The CDR3, as DNA: TGTGCCAGCAGCTTAGTGGCGGGGGGCAATCAGCCCCAGCATTTT. This translates into CASSLVAGGNQPQHF. Full variable domain (remainder filled in from reference TRBV7-2 and TRBJ1-5): GAGVSQSPSNKVTEKGKDVELRCDPISGHTALYWYRQSLGQGLEFLIYFQGNSAPDKSGLPSDRFSAERTGGSVSTLTIQRTQQEDSAVYLCASSLVAGGNQPQHFGDGTRLSIL.

V is TRBV12-3 or TRBV12-4 and J is TRBJ1-1, with D possibly matching TRBD1 (6 bases). Trimming removed 6 bases at V and 9 bases at J, with 8 bases between. The CDR3 loop spans 10 amino acids. CDR3 amino acids: CASSRGKAFF. The DNA for the CDR3 is TGTGCCAGCAGCAGGGGAAAAGCTTTCTTT.